This is a list of T cell receptor beta chains from one sample in a study of T cell changes during pregnancy in multiple sclerosis. Some clones are missing from TCRdb's copy, which holds only in-frame ones; the method was immunoSEQ multiplex PCR. The sample lists some 120,000 clones; about 93% were seen once. The specimen was peripheral blood, collected in the third trimester of pregnancy. The receptors originated from a female donor with multiple sclerosis, enrolled in a pregnancy study. Both conserved end residues are part of each CDR3. Each record gives: J gene, V gene, D gene, clone size, CDR3 DNA, CDR3 protein. The D gene is left open where the match is weak. Not all rows give a size; the values are once, few, many and, for expanded clones, a class.

TRBJ1-2 | TRBV30 | TRBD1 | once | TGTGCCTGGAGGGACAGGGGGCTGAATGGCTACACCTTC | CAWRDRGLNGYTF
TRBJ2-2 | TRBV6-4 | . | . | TGTGCCTCCGAGGAGAGGTCGAACACCGGGGAGCTGTTTTTT | CASEERSNTGELFF
TRBJ1-5 | TRBV7-8 | TRBD1 | . | TGTGCCAGCAGCTTAGGACAGGGGGCTGGGCAGCCCCAGCATTTT | CASSLGQGAGQPQHF
TRBJ1-2 | TRBV18 | TRBD1 | . | TGTGCCAGCTCACCGGGACAGGGATTTAACTATGGCTACACCTTC | CASSPGQGFNYGYTF
TRBJ1-1 | TRBV2 | . | . | TGTGCCAGCAGCTCCCGGGACACTGAAGCTTTCTTT | CASSSRDTEAFF
TRBJ2-1 | TRBV6-5 | . | . | TGTGCCAGCAGTTCCGGGACTGCTTCCTACAATGAGCAGTTCTTC | CASSSGTASYNEQFF
TRBJ1-4 | TRBV10-3 | . | . | TGTGCCATCAGTGCAGGGATGGGTGAAAAACTGTTTTTT | CAISAGMGEKLFF
TRBJ2-3 | TRBV27 | TRBD1 | . | TGTGCCAGCAGTTTATTGGACAGGGGCGGCACAGATACGCAGTATTTT | CASSLLDRGGTDTQYF
TRBJ2-6 | TRBV6-1 | TRBD1 | . | TGTGCCAGCAGTGAACAGGGGGCTGGGGCCAACGTCCTGACTTTC | CASSEQGAGANVLTF
TRBJ1-3 | TRBV28 | TRBD1 | . | TGTGCCAGCAGTTACCGGGACAGGGGAAGAAACACCATATATTTT | CASSYRDRGRNTIYF
TRBJ1-1 | TRBV9 | . | once | TGTGCCAGCAGCGTAGGAAGAAGGGGCAGGGAAGGCACTGAAGCTTTCTTT | CASSVGRRGREGTEAFF
TRBJ2-7 | TRBV28 | . | . | TGTGCCGCGGGGCGAGACGAGCAGTACTTC | CAAGRDEQYF
TRBJ2-1 | TRBV7-3 | . | . | TGTGCCAGCAGCCCCGGGGTAGCAGGTGAGCAGTTCTTC | CASSPGVAGEQFF
TRBJ1-2 | TRBV27 | . | . | TGTGCCAGCAGTTTTACAGGAGTGGCGGAGGGCTACACCTTC | CASSFTGVAEGYTF
TRBJ1-6 | TRBV27 | TRBD1 | . | TGTGCCAGCAGTTTGAGACAGGGAGGATATTCACCCCTCCACTTT | CASSLRQGGYSPLHF
TRBJ2-3 | TRBV2 | TRBD2 | once | TGTGCCAGCAGTGACACTAGCGAGCCCTCAGATACGCAGTATTTT | CASSDTSEPSDTQYF
TRBJ2-7 | TRBV6-1 | . | . | TGTGCCAGCAGGACTGGACACAACTACGAGCAGTACTTC | CASRTGHNYEQYF
TRBJ1-5 | TRBV19 | . | . | TGTGCCAGTAGTATGTCGCGACAGGTGATCAATCAGCCCCAGCATTTT | CASSMSRQVINQPQHF
TRBJ1-1 | TRBV18 | . | once | TGTGCCAGCTCACCAGTGAACAGCTTGAACACTGAAGCTTTCTTT | CASSPVNSLNTEAFF
TRBJ2-2 | TRBV9 | . | . | TGTGCCAGCAGCGTAGGTATCGGTCTGAACACCGGGGAGCTGTTTTTT | CASSVGIGLNTGELFF
TRBJ1-3 | TRBV18 | . | few | TGTGCCAGCTCACCACCGGTTGAGGGAAACACCATATATTTT | CASSPPVEGNTIYF
TRBJ2-7 | TRBV7-3 | . | once | TGTGCCAGCAGCTTAACTGGACAGAGCGAGCAGTACTTC | CASSLTGQSEQYF
TRBJ2-7 | TRBV11-2 | TRBD1 | . | TGTGCCAGCAGCCGCGGGGACAGGGGTTACGAGCAGTACTTC | CASSRGDRGYEQYF
TRBJ2-7 | TRBV7-2 | TRBD2 | . | TGTGCCAGCAGCTTAGCCTCGGGAGGGGACTCCTACGAGCAGTACTTC | CASSLASGGDSYEQYF
TRBJ1-2 | TRBV27 | TRBD1 | . | TGTGCCAGCAGTCGACAGGGGGCCAACTATGGCTACACCTTC | CASSRQGANYGYTF
TRBJ1-6 | TRBV6-1 | TRBD1 | . | TGTGCCAGCATCAGGGACAGGGGGCACGGTTCACCCCTCCACTTT | CASIRDRGHGSPLHF
TRBJ2-7 | TRBV5-1 | TRBD2 | . | TGCGCCAGCAGCTGGACTAGCGGGGGCTCCTACGAGCAGTACTTC | CASSWTSGGSYEQYF
TRBJ1-2 | TRBV5-6 | TRBD1 | once | TGTGCCAGCAGTCGGGACAGGGCTTATGGCTACACCTTC | CASSRDRAYGYTF
TRBJ2-1 | TRBV7-2 | TRBD2 | . | TGTGCCAGCAGCTTAGATCGGGGGGGGCGGAATGAGCAGTTCTTC | CASSLDRGGRNEQFF
TRBJ2-3 | TRBV7-2 | . | . | TGTGCCAGCAGCTTTAGCGGAGATACGCAGTATTTT | CASSFSGDTQYF
TRBJ1-1 | TRBV19 | . | once | TGTGCCAGTAGCGGGGGGTTGAACACTGAAGCTTTCTTT | CASSGGLNTEAFF
TRBJ1-2 | TRBV2 | TRBD1 | . | TGTGCCTGTACCCGTACCACAGGGGGCGGGGATGGCTACACCTTC | CACTRTTGGGDGYTF
TRBJ2-3 | TRBV27 | TRBD2 | . | TGTGCCAGCAGTTCCCCTAGCGGGAGGGCCGGGACGCAGTATTTT | CASSSPSGRAGTQYF
TRBJ1-5 | TRBV18 | TRBD1 | . | TGTGCCAGCTCACCGCCCGGGACAGACAATCAGCCCCAGCATTTT | CASSPPGTDNQPQHF
TRBJ1-2 | TRBV5-8 | . | . | TGTGCCAGCAGCTTCCATGCCTCCCCGGGGGTCGGTGGCTACACCTTC | CASSFHASPGVGGYTF
TRBJ1-4 | TRBV4-1 | . | . | TGCGCCAGCAGCCAAGATGGGGGGTCGACTAATGAAAAACTGTTTTTT | CASSQDGGSTNEKLFF
TRBJ1-1 | TRBV28 | TRBD1 | . | TGTGCCAGCAGAGGGACAGGAGGAACTGAAGCTTTCTTT | CASRGTGGTEAFF
TRBJ2-7 | TRBV11-2 | TRBD2 | . | TGTGCCAGCAGCCAGACTGGGACTAGCGCGACCTCCTACGAGCAGTACTTC | CASSQTGTSATSYEQYF
TRBJ2-7 | TRBV6-6 | TRBD1 | . | TGTGCCAGCAAGTATGACAGGGTAACGAGCGAGCAGTACTTC | CASKYDRVTSEQYF
TRBJ1-2 | TRBV2 | . | . | TGTGCCAGCAGTGAAACCCCTACGGCGGATGGCTACACCTTC | CASSETPTADGYTF
TRBJ1-1 | TRBV29-1 | . | . | TGCAGCGTTGAAGATTTAAGGGACAAGGCTTTCTTT | CSVEDLRDKAFF
TRBJ2-7 | TRBV30 | TRBD1 | . | TGTGCCTGGAATTTCCAGGGGGCTGGCGAGCAGTACTTC | CAWNFQGAGEQYF
TRBJ2-6 | TRBV5-1 | . | . | TGCGCCAGCAGCTTGTTCTCCCCGGGGCAGGGGACTACTGGGGCCAACGTCCTGACTTTC | CASSLFSPGQGTTGANVLTF
TRBJ2-2 | TRBV27 | TRBD1 | . | TGTGCCAGCAGCCTGTCAGGGGGCGGCACCGGGGAGCTGTTTTTT | CASSLSGGGTGELFF
TRBJ1-1 | TRBV29-1 | . | . | TGCAGCGTTGTAAGAGGGAACACTGAAGCTTTCTTT | CSVVRGNTEAFF